This is a list of T cell receptor beta chains from one sample in a study of shared clonotypes between healthy human individuals. The assay was immunoSEQ multiplex PCR, and TCRdb's table has in-frame clones only and misses some. The sample includes about 1,500,000 clones, roughly 96% seen only once; the top ten take 1.2%. Input material: naive CD4+ T cells sorted from blood. Receptors were obtained from a man between 25 and 39 years old in good health. The CDR3 runs from the conserved cysteine through the conserved F or W. The D gene is left open where the match is weak. Rows give clone size only sometimes, using once, few, many, or a class for an expanded clone.

>TRBV7-9|TRBJ1-4|-|-
CASSLGSVREKLFF
TGTGCCAGCAGCTTAGGCTCAGTTCGAGAAAAACTGTTTTTT
>TRBV7-9|TRBJ2-7|-|-
CASSRGDIGSYEQYF
TGTGCCAGCAGCCGGGGAGACATTGGCTCCTACGAGCAGTACTTC
>TRBV28|TRBJ2-7|TRBD2|-
CATLGLAGVKTYEQYF
TGTGCCACCCTAGGGCTAGCGGGCGTTAAGACCTACGAGCAGTACTTC
>TRBV5-1|TRBJ2-5|-|-
CASSLDGTLRETQYF
TGCGCCAGCAGCTTGGATGGGACCCTTCGAGAGACCCAGTACTTC
>TRBV15|TRBJ2-2|-|-
CATSREARNTGELFF
TGTGCCACCAGCAGAGAAGCAAGAAACACCGGGGAGCTGTTTTTT
>TRBV19|TRBJ2-3|-|once
CASSIGSSTDTQYF
TGTGCCAGTAGTATAGGATCTAGCACAGATACGCAGTATTTT
>TRBV28|TRBJ2-1|TRBD2|-
CASSSPLGLAGVWEQFF
TGTGCCAGCAGTTCCCCCCTGGGACTAGCGGGAGTATGGGAGCAGTTCTTC
>TRBV25-1|TRBJ2-1|TRBD1|-
CASIPRGQGSNEQFF
TGTGCCAGCATTCCCCGGGGACAGGGGAGCAATGAGCAGTTCTTC
>TRBV18|TRBJ2-1|-|-
CASSPPYSSYNEQFF
TGTGCCAGCTCACCACCCTATAGCTCCTACAATGAGCAGTTCTTC
>TRBV7-2|TRBJ1-3|-|-
CASSSSGGLNTIYF
TGTGCCAGCAGCTCCAGTGGGGGCTTAAACACCATATATTTT
>TRBV11-3|TRBJ2-3|TRBD2|-
CASSRGVAGDDTQYF
TGTGCCAGCAGCCGGGGAGTAGCGGGGGACGATACGCAGTATTTT
>TRBV5-4|TRBJ2-7|-|-
CASSRDVHSYEQYF
TGTGCCAGCAGCCGGGACGTACACTCCTACGAGCAGTACTTC
>TRBV25-1|TRBJ1-2|-|-
CASRIGQFEGYTF
TGTGCCAGCAGAATTGGACAGTTCGAGGGCTACACCTTC
>TRBV9|TRBJ2-5|-|-
CASSVEGRQETQYF
TGTGCCAGCAGCGTAGAAGGGCGTCAAGAGACCCAGTACTTC
>TRBV10-3|TRBJ1-5|TRBD1|-
CAISDQDRVYQPQHF
TGTGCCATCAGTGATCAAGACAGGGTATATCAGCCCCAGCATTTT
>TRBV14|TRBJ2-1|TRBD1|-
CASSQPGQGIYNEQFF
TGTGCCAGCAGCCAACCGGGACAGGGCATATACAATGAGCAGTTCTTC
>TRBV10-1|TRBJ2-1|-|-
CASSELGAGPESYNEQFF
TGCGCCAGCAGTGAATTGGGCGCGGGGCCGGAATCCTACAATGAGCAGTTCTTC
>TRBV6-6|TRBJ2-5|TRBD2|-
CASSYSRSGRAGTQYF
TGTGCCAGCAGTTACTCGCGGAGCGGGAGGGCCGGGACCCAGTACTTC
>TRBV18|TRBJ2-7|-|-
CASSPGSESYEQYF
TGTGCCAGCTCACCGGGGAGTGAGTCCTACGAGCAGTACTTC
>TRBV14|TRBJ2-1|-|-
CASSQDVGLARGNEQFF
TGTGCCAGCAGCCAAGATGTAGGGTTGGCCCGGGGGAATGAGCAGTTCTTC
>TRBV9|TRBJ2-1|-|-
CASSIRGNEQFF
TGTGCCAGCTCAATCAGAGGCAATGAGCAGTTCTTC
>TRBV19|TRBJ2-2|TRBD2|-
CASSTPSGRHTGELFF
TGTGCCAGTAGTACCCCCAGCGGGAGGCACACCGGGGAGCTGTTTTTT